The rows below give T cell receptor beta chains drawn from one sample of a study of CD8 T cells in Susac syndrome. Each CDR3 protein is one row after TCRdb ran MiXCR on the immunoSEQ multiplex PCR reads. The repertoire consists of fewer than 80,000 distinct CDR3 sequences, with 85% to 95% occurring once and the leading ten covering 0.24%. Sequenced material: CD8+ T cells from PBMCs. The receptors come from a human donor in good health. CDR3s include the opening cysteine and the closing phenylalanine or tryptophan. D genes are given only for firm matches. Expanded clones get a size class; other rows say once, few or many, or leave the size out.

>TRBJ1-2|TRBV29-1|.|.
TGCAGCGTTGATCAAGTATTCCATAGAGGCGGCTACACCTTC
CSVDQVFHRGGYTF
>TRBJ2-7|TRBV28|TRBD1|.
TGTGCCAGCAGCCCTATCGGACAGGCGCACGAGCAGTACTTC
CASSPIGQAHEQYF
>TRBJ2-2|TRBV4-2|.|once
TGTGCCAGCAGCCAAGATCCGGGATCGAACACCGGGGAGCTGTTTTTT
CASSQDPGSNTGELFF
>TRBJ2-5|TRBV19|TRBD2|.
TGTGCCAGTAGTATCGGGACTAGGGTACAAGAGACCCAGTACTTC
CASSIGTRVQETQYF
>TRBJ2-3|TRBV12-3/TRBV12-4|.|.
TGTGCCAGCACCCTGCTAGGGCAGGGGCCTCAGATACCCCATCCTGCTAGCACAGATACGCAGTATTTT
CASTLLGQGPQIPHPASTDTQYF
>TRBJ2-1|TRBV12-3/TRBV12-4|.|.
TGTGCCAGCAGTTTCGAGGGCGGATCAGATGAGCAGTTCTTC
CASSFEGGSDEQFF
>TRBJ2-5|TRBV7-7|.|.
TGTGCTAGCAGCCCCTCGTCAGGCGAGACCCAGTACTTC
CASSPSSGETQYF
>TRBJ1-3|TRBV29-1|.|.
TGCAGCGTTGAAGACAGGTCCCGGGGGGGAAACACCATATATTTT
CSVEDRSRGGNTIYF
>TRBJ1-1|TRBV29-1|.|once
TGCAGCGTTGAACAGGAAGCTTTCTTT
CSVEQEAFF
>TRBJ2-1|TRBV9|.|.
TGTGCCAGCAGCCCCAGGGACAACTCCTACAATGAGCAGTTCTTC
CASSPRDNSYNEQFF
>TRBJ1-2|TRBV30|TRBD1|.
TGTGCCTGGAGTGTTGGGACAGGGGGCGCCTGGGATGGCTACACCTTC
CAWSVGTGGAWDGYTF
>TRBJ2-4|TRBV7-9|TRBD1|.
TGTGCCAGCAGCTTAAGGACAGGGGTAGCCAAAAACATTCAGTACTTC
CASSLRTGVAKNIQYF
>TRBJ2-7|TRBV28|TRBD2|.
TGTGCCAGCAGGGGCCTAGGGCGGGGGGGCTCCTACGAGCAGTACTTC
CASRGLGRGGSYEQYF
>TRBJ2-1|TRBV7-9|.|.
TGTGCCAGCAGCCACGGGCAGGGAAGGGAGCAGTTCTTC
CASSHGQGREQFF
>TRBJ2-7|TRBV7-2|.|.
TGTGCCAGCAGCTTATACAGGACCTACGAGCAGTACTTC
CASSLYRTYEQYF
>TRBJ2-7|TRBV30|.|.
TGTGCCTGGGCGCGACCAGGTGAGACCTACGAGCAGTACTTC
CAWARPGETYEQYF
>TRBJ2-5|TRBV29-1|TRBD2|.
TGCAGCGTTGAAGGTACGACTAGCGGGGCCCTCCAAGAGACCCAGTACTTC
CSVEGTTSGALQETQYF
>TRBJ1-2|TRBV5-4|.|.
TGTGCCAGCAGCTTGATTGGGAACTATGGCTACACCTTC
CASSLIGNYGYTF
>TRBJ1-1|TRBV7-9|TRBD1|.
TGTGCCAGCAGCTCCCCGGGACAGTATGAAGCTTTCTTT
CASSSPGQYEAFF
>TRBJ2-4|TRBV27|TRBD1|.
TGTGCCACCCGGACAGGGTTGAACATTCAGTACTTC
CATRTGLNIQYF
>TRBJ1-1|TRBV4-2|.|.
TGTGCCAGCAGCCAGCTCAATGGGGGAGATGACACTGAAGCTTTCTTT
CASSQLNGGDDTEAFF
>TRBJ2-7|TRBV4-1|.|.
TGCGCCAGCAGCCAAGAAAACACCCTGGCCTACGAGCAGTACTTC
CASSQENTLAYEQYF
>TRBJ2-7|TRBV4-1|.|.
TGCGCCAGCAGCCAGAGACAGGCGACTAGCTCCTACGAGCAGTACTTC
CASSQRQATSSYEQYF
>TRBJ2-3|TRBV29-1|.|.
TGCAGCGTTGAAGAGGGCCAGGGCATGGATACGCAGTATTTT
CSVEEGQGMDTQYF
>TRBJ2-5|TRBV9|.|once
TGTGCCAGCAGCGACAGAGACAGGTACCAAGAGACCCAGTACTTC
CASSDRDRYQETQYF
>TRBJ2-3|TRBV6-4|.|.
TGTGCCAGCAGTTACGGCATCACAGATACGCAGTATTTT
CASSYGITDTQYF
>TRBJ2-2|TRBV7-3|TRBD1|.
TGTGCCAGCAGCTCGGGACAGAGAAGCGGGGAGCTGTTTTTT
CASSSGQRSGELFF
>TRBJ1-1|TRBV4-1|.|once
TGCGCCAGCAGCCAAGAAGGGTGGACTGAAGCTTTCTTT
CASSQEGWTEAFF
>TRBJ2-2|TRBV29-1|TRBD2|.
TGCAGCGTTGATTTAGCGGGGGGTACGAACACCGGGGAGCTGTTTTTT
CSVDLAGGTNTGELFF
>TRBJ1-4|TRBV7-9|.|.
TGTGCCAGCAGCCCTGGCACGCCCGCCTCCGGAAAACTGTTTTTT
CASSPGTPASGKLFF
>TRBJ2-7|TRBV3-1|.|.
TGTGCCAGCAGCCCAGGACTATCCCTTGAGCAGTACTTC
CASSPGLSLEQYF
>TRBJ2-2|TRBV2|TRBD1|.
TGTGCCAGCAGGACCAGACTTGTGACAGGGTGGGACGACTACACCGGGGAGCTGTTTTTT
CASRTRLVTGWDDYTGELFF
>TRBJ2-1|TRBV9|TRBD1|once
TGTGCCAGCACCGGGACAGGAGACAATGAGCAGTTCTTC
CASTGTGDNEQFF
>TRBJ2-6|TRBV4-2|.|.
TGTGCCAGCAGCCACCACGTGGGGGGCCTCTCTGGGGCCAACGTCCTGACTTTC
CASSHHVGGLSGANVLTF
>TRBJ2-7|TRBV7-9|TRBD1|.
TGTGCCAGCAGCTTACGGGACAGTTTAAGCTCCTACGAGCAGTACTTC
CASSLRDSLSSYEQYF
>TRBJ2-7|TRBV30|.|.
TGTGCCTGGACGAGGTCCTACGAGCAGTACTTC
CAWTRSYEQYF
>TRBJ2-1|TRBV10-3|TRBD2|.
TGTGCCATCAGTGAGGGACTAGCGGGGAGAAACAATGAGCAGTTCTTC
CAISEGLAGRNNEQFF
>TRBJ2-7|TRBV3-1|TRBD2|few
TGTGCCAGCACCCACCTTGGACTAGACGTGCAGTACTTC
CASTHLGLDVQYF
>TRBJ2-3|TRBV7-8|TRBD2|.
TGTGCCAGCAGCCGCGGGGGGGCAGATACGCAGTATTTT
CASSRGGADTQYF
>TRBJ1-2|TRBV9|.|.
TGTGCCAGCAGCGTAGATCCATCCCACCCCTCCTATGGCTACACCTTC
CASSVDPSHPSYGYTF
>TRBJ1-5|TRBV3-1|.|.
TGTGCCAGCAGCCAAATGGGGCCACCGGTACTGGGCAATCAGCCCCAGCATTTT
CASSQMGPPVLGNQPQHF
>TRBJ1-2|TRBV19|TRBD1|.
TGTGCCAGTCGGGACAGGGGCAACGGTGGCTACACCTTC
CASRDRGNGGYTF
>TRBJ1-1|TRBV7-2|.|.
TGTGCCAGCAGCTTACCCGGCCGTAACGTAAACACTGAAGCTTTCTTT
CASSLPGRNVNTEAFF
>TRBJ1-1|TRBV12-3/TRBV12-4|.|few
TGTGCCAGCAGTTTCGGAGGGGCTGAAGCTTTCTTT
CASSFGGAEAFF
>TRBJ2-5|TRBV7-9|TRBD2|.
TGTGCCAGCAGCTTAGCGGGACTAGCGGTCCAAGAGACCCAGTACTTC
CASSLAGLAVQETQYF
>TRBJ2-3|TRBV7-9|.|.
TGTGCCAGCAGCTTAGTGGGCGACACAGATACGCAGTATTTT
CASSLVGDTDTQYF
>TRBJ2-7|TRBV27|.|.
TGTGCCAGCAGTCCTTTCGAACGGGATAGCTCCTACGAGCAGTACTTC
CASSPFERDSSYEQYF
>TRBJ2-5|TRBV4-1|.|.
TGCGCCAGCAGCCAAGAATCCCCCTCCCAAGAGACCCAGTACTTC
CASSQESPSQETQYF
>TRBJ2-1|TRBV19|.|.
TGTGCCAGTAGTATTCTTCCCGGCCCTTGGCAGTTCTTC
CASSILPGPWQFF
>TRBJ2-6|TRBV6-2/TRBV6-3|.|.
TGTGCCAGCAGTTACTTGGGCCTTACGGGGAATGGGGCCAACGTCCTGACTTTC
CASSYLGLTGNGANVLTF
>TRBJ1-1|TRBV5-1|TRBD1|.
TGCGCCAGCAGCCACTCGGGGACAGGGGGGTTGAACACTGAAGCTTTCTTT
CASSHSGTGGLNTEAFF
>TRBJ2-6|TRBV13|.|.
TGTGCCAGCAGGACCCTAACCAGCTCTGGGGCCAACGTCCTGACTTTC
CASRTLTSSGANVLTF
>TRBJ1-3|TRBV29-1|.|.
TGCAGCGTTGTAGATGGGAAGGACCCCTCTGGAAACACCATATATTTT
CSVVDGKDPSGNTIYF
>TRBJ2-2|TRBV7-2|.|.
TGTGCCAGCAGCTTCCCCTGGGTAGGGGAAGACGCCGGGGAGCTGTTTTTT
CASSFPWVGEDAGELFF
>TRBJ2-5|TRBV29-1|.|.
TGCAGCGCCCTAGGGCAGGGAATATGGGAGACCCAGTACTTC
CSALGQGIWETQYF
>TRBJ2-2|TRBV9|TRBD2|once
TGTGCCAGCAGCCAACCCCTCCTGGACCCTAGCGGCGGGGAGCTGTTTTTT
CASSQPLLDPSGGELFF
>TRBJ1-6|TRBV30|TRBD1|.
TGTGCCTGGAGTGGCGGACAGGGTTTCTCACCCCTCCACTTT
CAWSGGQGFSPLHF
>TRBJ2-3|TRBV5-4|TRBD2|.
TGTGCCAGCAGCCGAAGCGGGGGACCCACAGATACGCAGTATTTT
CASSRSGGPTDTQYF